The 11 T cell receptor beta chains in this list originate from one sample, sequenced in a study of response to subunit inactivated influenza vaccine. TCRdb recomputed calls from the RT-PCR reads with MiXCR, one row per CDR3 protein. This sample has approximately 680,000 distinct CDR3 sequences, with approximately 14% found just once. Material: PBMCs from blood, obtained about 13 days after vaccination. All receptors derive from a man in his forties or fifties who received an inactivated influenza vaccine.

This clonotype was detected many times. This chain connects TRBV5-1 to TRBJ1-6; TRBD1 is a possible D gene (5 bases). The germline gives CDR1 SGHRS, CDR2 YFSETQ. Trimming shortened V by 0 bases and J by 7 bases, and 11 bases separated the two germline ends. The CDR3 is 15 residues long. This chain's CDR3 is CASSLEGPWNSPLHF. CDR3 nucleotides: TGCGCCAGCAGCTTGGAGGGACCGTGGAATTCACCCCTCCACTTT. Using reference TRBV5-1 and TRBJ1-6 for the parts outside the CDR3, the full variable domain is KAGVTQTPRYLIKTRGQQVTLSCSPISGHRSVSWYQQTPGQGLQFLFEYFSETQRNKGNFPGRFSGRQFSNSRSEMNVSTLELGDSALYLCASSLEGPWNSPLHFGNGTRLTVT.

V and J are TRBV11-2 and TRBJ2-2, with D perhaps TRBD1 or TRBD2 (5 bases each). There are 18 residues in the CDR3. Deletions cut 2 bases from V and 1 base from J, with 17 bases between. CDR1 and CDR2 from the germline V gene are SGHAT and FQNNGV. The CDR3 loop is CASSLYGSGQQNTGELFF. The CDR3 DNA follows: TGTGCCAGCAGCTTATATGGGAGCGGACAACAGAACACCGGGGAGCTGTTTTTT.

This sequence joins TRBV13 and TRBJ1-1, with D unresolved. CDR1 is PRHDT, CDR2 FYEKMQ, per germline (reference sequence). The CDR3 loop spans 15 amino acids. V was trimmed by 4 bases and J by 0 bases, leaving 12 bases between them. Here the CDR3 DNA reads TGTGCCAGCAGCTCCTCCGGGGATATGAACACTGAAGCTTTCTTT. Protein sequence: CASSSSGDMNTEAFF.

The chain combines TRBV27 with TRBJ1-2, with TRBD1 as a possible D gene (5 bases). This CDR3 region has 13 residues. V was clipped by 3 bases and J by 8 bases, with 13 bases between them. Germline V lookup: CDR1 MNHEY, CDR2 SMNVEV (reference sequence). CDR3 in DNA: TGTGCCAGCAGTTTTGGGGGAGTGGCCGGCTACACCTTC. It yields the protein CASSFGGVAGYTF.

This clonotype was seen only a few times. The chain carries TRBV12-3 or TRBV12-4 and TRBJ2-1, with 11 bases that match TRBD2. The CDR3 totals 17 residues. After removal of 5 bases from V and 2 bases from J, the junction contained 8 bases not matched to a gene. CDR3 bases: TGTGCCAGCAGTGGACTAGCGGGTGCTCACACCTACAATGAGCAGTTCTTC. It yields the protein CASSGLAGAHTYNEQFF.

The chain has TRBV29-1 and TRBJ1-2, with TRBD1 matching 7 bases. Trimming removed 3 bases from V and 8 bases from J; junction bases left unmatched: 9. This CDR3 has 13 residues. CDR1 and CDR2 from the germline V gene are SQVTM and ANQGSEA. DNA for the CDR3: TGCAGCGTTGATCGGGACAGTCTGGTGGGCTACACCTTC. This gives the protein CSVDRDSLVGYTF.

This clonotype was observed a few times. This rearrangement joins TRBV30 to TRBJ1-4; no reliable D call. V lost 3 bases and J 2 bases, leaving 10 bases between the germline ends. The CDR3 sequence is 14 residues long. Germline V gene sequence: CDR1 GTSNPN, CDR2 SVGIG (reference sequence). The CDR3 sequence: CAWRKPVTNEKLFF. DNA of the CDR3: TGTGCCTGGAGGAAACCGGTGACTAATGAAAAACTGTTTTTT.

This clonotype was seen at least ten times. The chain has TRBV5-1 and TRBJ2-2, with a weak D call TRBD2 (6 bases). Germline CDR1 and CDR2: SGHRS and YFSETQ. The length of the CDR3 is 15 residues. V shed 4 bases and J shed 6 bases, with 16 bases lying between them. CDR3 sequence: CASSPGDSMAGELFF. The CDR3 bases are TGCGCCAGCAGCCCGGGAGATTCGATGGCCGGGGAGCTGTTTTTT.

This clonotype occurred a few times. This chain joins TRBV12-3 or TRBV12-4 and TRBJ1-5; D is uncertain. The CDR3 has 15 residues. Trimming removed 3 bases from V and 1 base from J, with 10 bases in between. The CDR3 sequence: CASSFGVGSNQPQHF. In nucleotides, the CDR3 is TGTGCCAGCAGTTTTGGTGTAGGGAGCAATCAGCCCCAGCATTTT.

This clonotype came up a few times. This sequence joins TRBV7-3 and TRBJ1-1; maybe TRBD1 (6 bases). The germline V gene has CDR1 SGHTA and CDR2 FQGTGA. Deletions cut 5 bases from V and 7 bases from J, with 17 bases between. This CDR3 has 14 residues. CDR3 in amino acids: CASSSSGVPSEAFF. CDR3 DNA: TGTGCCAGCAGCAGCTCAGGGGTGCCTAGTGAAGCTTTCTTT.

This chain links TRBV6-2 or TRBV6-3 with TRBJ1-5; maybe TRBD1 (5 bases). V shed 6 bases and J shed 7 bases, with 16 bases lying between them. The CDR3 is 14 residues long. Germline V lookup: CDR1 MNHEY, CDR2 SVGEGT. The CDR3 DNA follows: TGTGCCAGCAGGCCGGGGGGAGGACGGCAGCCCCAGCATTTT. It yields the protein CASRPGGGRQPQHF.